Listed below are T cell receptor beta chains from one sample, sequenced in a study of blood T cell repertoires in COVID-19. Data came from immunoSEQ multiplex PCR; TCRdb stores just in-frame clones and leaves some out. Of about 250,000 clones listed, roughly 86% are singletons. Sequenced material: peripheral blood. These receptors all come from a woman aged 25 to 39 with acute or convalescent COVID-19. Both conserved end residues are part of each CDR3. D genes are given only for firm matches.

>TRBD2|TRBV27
CASSRVAGGKYEQYF
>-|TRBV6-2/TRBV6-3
CASSSFGGPNEKLFF
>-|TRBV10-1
CASSESNSGELGNEQFF
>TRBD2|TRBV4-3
CASSLGLVSNEQFF
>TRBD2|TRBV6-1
CASSEVIAGGPGETQYF
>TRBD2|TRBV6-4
CASSAASGSTETQYF
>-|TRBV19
CASSPHLSYGYTF
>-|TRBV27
CASSPMGTPYNEQFF
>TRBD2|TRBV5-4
CASSPSRGRLTGELFF
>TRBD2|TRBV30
CAWETSGTSTDTQYF
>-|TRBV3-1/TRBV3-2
CASSPIARSSYNSPLHF
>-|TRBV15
CATSRPPGSEQYF
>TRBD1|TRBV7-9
CASSLARTGGIYGYTF
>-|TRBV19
CASSIIGNYYTF
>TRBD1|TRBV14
CASSPWDTGTGGHYEQYF
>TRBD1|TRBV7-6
CASSSTQGYEQYF
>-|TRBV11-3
CASSLGPWAGPYEQYF
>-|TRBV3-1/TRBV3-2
CASSLTGLANEKLFF
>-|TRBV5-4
CASSLKGTEGAGELFF
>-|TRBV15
CATSRDRGGTGEKLFF
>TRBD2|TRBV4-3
CASSPSGSSYNEQFF
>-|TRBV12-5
CASGLVLPGPQHF
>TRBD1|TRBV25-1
CASSDSQGDRAGELFF
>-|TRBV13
CASSLGRRETQYF
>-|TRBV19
CASSIGTAYGYTF
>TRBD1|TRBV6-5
CASSYDRARGNTIYF
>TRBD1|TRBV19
CASSIRDRGPEAFF
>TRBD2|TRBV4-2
CASSQDPLAGGFGQYF
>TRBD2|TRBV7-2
CASSLGLAAYEQYF
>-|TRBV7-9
CASSFERSYNEQFF